The present T cell receptor beta chain was sequenced within a study of blood T cell repertoires in COVID-19. Study details: The origin of the acute and convalescent COVID-19 samples was the United States, Italy and Spain. Nucleic acid was either cDNA or gDNA, and it came from T cells, B-cell-depleted T cells, or PBMCs.

A single count supports this clone. Source study methods: Nucleated cell number was recorded as an estimate derived from reference gene primer amplification. Here immunoSEQ multiplex PCR was the method, and the copy in TCRdb shows in-frame clones only, minus some. V, J and clone size reflect that table, while D and trimming were determined from the DNA. Here the sample spans under 170,000 clones, 75% to 90% being singletons. The sequencing sample was made of peripheral blood. The clonotype comes from an older man with acute or convalescent COVID-19.

In DNA form, the CDR3 reads TGTGCCAGCAGCTTAACAGGGGGGCACACTGAAGCTTTCTTT. Translating it yields CASSLTGGHTEAFF. The V call is TRBV5-5, the J call TRBJ1-1, with TRBD1 matching 8 bases. V lost 2 bases, J lost 3 bases, and 3 bases stayed unmatched. The CDR3 is made up of 14 amino acids. Germline CDR1 reads SGHKS; CDR2 reads YYEKEE (reference sequence).